One sample yielded the 9 T cell receptor beta chains listed below, sequenced in a study of shared clonotypes between healthy human individuals. Terminally differentiated effector memory CD45RA+ cells were left out of the naive CD8 fraction, which was CD45RO-negative and positively selected for CCR7. This table comes from immunoSEQ multiplex PCR, and its TCRdb copy is limited to in-frame clones, with some not included. The profile shows around 1.9 million clones, over 85% of them singletons. Sequencing input: naive CD8+ T cells from PBMCs. These receptors came from a man aged 18 to 29 in good health. Some clones in this sample may be carry-over from other donors' samples.

The chain uses TRBV28 and TRBJ2-2; D is possibly TRBD2 (6 bases). The CDR3 runs 14 residues. Germline V gene sequence: CDR1 MDHEN, CDR2 SYDVKM. The V and J ends lost 5 bases and 6 bases respectively, with 13 bases between them. The CDR3 loop is CASSPDWGAGELFF. Written as DNA, the CDR3 is TGTGCCAGCAGTCCGGATTGGGGGGCCGGGGAGCTGTTTTTT.

The rearrangement uses TRBV2 and TRBJ1-1; 10 nucleotides match TRBD1. In germline, CDR1 is SNHLY, CDR2 FYNNEI. Trimming at V came to 4 bases and at J to 4 bases, leaving 6 bases not matched to a gene. The CDR3 consists of 15 residues. The CDR3 coding sequence is TGTGCCAGCAGTGTGGGACAGGGGACGAGCACTGAAGCTTTCTTT. Protein product: CASSVGQGTSTEAFF.

This chain connects TRBV29-1 to TRBJ2-1, with 11 nucleotides matching TRBD2. Trimming removed 6 bases from V and 9 bases from J; junction bases left unmatched: 7. Germline V lookup: CDR1 SQVTM, CDR2 ANQGSEA. The CDR3 is 13 residues long. The CDR3 loop reads CSVELAGDTEQFF. The CDR3 region has the DNA TGCAGCGTGGAACTAGCGGGAGATACTGAGCAGTTCTTC.

This chain's CDR3 is CASSPEQGGNQPQHF. For the CDR3, the DNA is TGTGCCAGCAGCCCAGAACAGGGTGGCAATCAGCCCCAGCATTTT. J is TRBJ1-5 and V is TRBV2; possibly TRBD1 for D (6 bases). Germline V CDR1 and CDR2: SNHLY, FYNNEI. This CDR3 is 15 amino acids long. Trimming pared 6 bases from V and 2 bases from J, leaving 14 bases between.

This chain links TRBV4-2 with TRBJ2-7; 8 nucleotides agree with TRBD2. The V gene end was trimmed by 2 bases and the J gene end by 2 bases; junction bases not matched to a gene: 5. Germline V CDR1 and CDR2: LGHNA, YNFKEQ. This CDR3 has 15 residues. CDR3 in DNA: TGTGCCAGCAGCCAAAGTAGCGGGACTACCTACGAGCAGTACTTC. Its translation is CASSQSSGTTYEQYF.

The gene calls are TRBV4-3 and TRBJ2-7; 9 bases match TRBD1. V trimming: 6 bases; J trimming: 2 bases; junction bases outside the gene matches: 5. The CDR3 is 14 amino acids. Looked up from germline, CDR1 is LGHNA and CDR2 is YSLEER. The CDR3 bases are TGCGCCAGCAGACCCGGGACAGGGACCTACGAGCAGTACTTC. Amino acid sequence: CASRPGTGTYEQYF.

The chain is built from TRBV5-1 and TRBJ2-7, with D uncertain. CDR3 length: 13 residues. CDR1 is SGHRS, CDR2 YFSETQ, per germline. V dropped 0 bases and J dropped 6 bases, with 10 bases sitting between them. The CDR3 reads CASSLVRVGEQYF. In nucleotides, the CDR3 is TGCGCCAGCAGCTTGGTTAGGGTCGGCGAGCAGTACTTC.

The chain employs TRBV2 and TRBJ1-5; the D is unclear. Trimming removed 4 bases at V and 9 bases at J, with 10 bases between. Germline CDR1 is SNHLY and CDR2 is FYNNEI. This CDR3 has 12 residues. Written as DNA, the CDR3 is TGTGCCAGCAGTGGAGGCAACGTGCCCCAGCATTTT. Translated: CASSGGNVPQHF.

The V and J genes are TRBV28 and TRBJ2-5; TRBD2 aligns across 8 bases. The length of the CDR3 is 15 residues. Germline lookup yields CDR1 MDHEN and CDR2 SYDVKM. V shed 3 bases, J shed 4 bases, and the junction held 7 bases outside the gene matches. The CDR3 here is CASSFDGRARETQYF. The DNA of the CDR3 is TGTGCCAGCAGTTTCGACGGGAGGGCTAGAGAGACCCAGTACTTC.